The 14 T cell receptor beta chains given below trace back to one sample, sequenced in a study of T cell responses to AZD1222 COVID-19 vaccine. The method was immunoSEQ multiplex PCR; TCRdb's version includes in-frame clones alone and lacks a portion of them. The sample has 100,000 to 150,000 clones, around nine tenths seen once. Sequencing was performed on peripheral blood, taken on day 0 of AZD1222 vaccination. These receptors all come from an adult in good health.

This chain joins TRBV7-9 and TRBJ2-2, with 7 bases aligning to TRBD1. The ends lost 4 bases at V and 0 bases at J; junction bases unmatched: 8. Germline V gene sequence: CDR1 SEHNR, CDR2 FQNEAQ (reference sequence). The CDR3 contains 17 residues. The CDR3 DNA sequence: TGTGCCAGCAGCTATATCCGGGACAGCACGAACACCGGGGAGCTGTTTTTT. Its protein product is CASSYIRDSTNTGELFF.

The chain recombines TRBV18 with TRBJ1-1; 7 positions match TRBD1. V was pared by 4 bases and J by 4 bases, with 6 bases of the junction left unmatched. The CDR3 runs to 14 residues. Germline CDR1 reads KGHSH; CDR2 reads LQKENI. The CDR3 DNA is TGTGCCAGCTCACAGCAACAGGGGAGCACTGAAGCTTTCTTT. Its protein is CASSQQQGSTEAFF.

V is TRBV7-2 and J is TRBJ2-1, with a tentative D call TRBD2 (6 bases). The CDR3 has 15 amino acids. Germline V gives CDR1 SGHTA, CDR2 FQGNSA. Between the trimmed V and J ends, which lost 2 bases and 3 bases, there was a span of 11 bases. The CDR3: CASSLFGGDYNEQFF. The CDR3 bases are TGTGCCAGCAGCTTATTCGGCGGGGACTACAATGAGCAGTTCTTC.

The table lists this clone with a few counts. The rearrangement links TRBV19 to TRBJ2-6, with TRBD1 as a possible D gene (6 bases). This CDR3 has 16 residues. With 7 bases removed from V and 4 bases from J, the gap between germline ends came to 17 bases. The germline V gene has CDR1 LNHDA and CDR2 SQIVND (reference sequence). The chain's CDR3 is CASKQPYRAGANVLTF. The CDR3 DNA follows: TGTGCCAGTAAACAACCCTACAGGGCCGGGGCCAACGTCCTGACTTTC.

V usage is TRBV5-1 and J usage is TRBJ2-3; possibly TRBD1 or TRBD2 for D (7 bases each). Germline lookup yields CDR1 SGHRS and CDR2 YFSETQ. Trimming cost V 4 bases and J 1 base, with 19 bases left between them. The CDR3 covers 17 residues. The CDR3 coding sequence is TGCGCCAGCAGCCCGACCCAGGGGGGGGTGGGCACAGATACGCAGTATTTT. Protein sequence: CASSPTQGGVGTDTQYF. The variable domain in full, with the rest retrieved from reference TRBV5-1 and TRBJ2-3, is KAGVTQTPRYLIKTRGQQVTLSCSPISGHRSVSWYQQTPGQGLQFLFEYFSETQRNKGNFPGRFSGRQFSNSRSEMNVSTLELGDSALYLCASSPTQGGVGTDTQYFGPGTRLTVL.

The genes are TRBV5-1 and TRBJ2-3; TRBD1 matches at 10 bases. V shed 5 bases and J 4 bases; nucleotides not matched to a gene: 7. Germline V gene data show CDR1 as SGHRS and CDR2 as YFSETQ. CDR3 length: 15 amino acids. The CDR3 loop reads CASRPGTGVPDTQYF. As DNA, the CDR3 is TGCGCCAGCAGACCCGGGACAGGGGTGCCAGATACGCAGTATTTT.

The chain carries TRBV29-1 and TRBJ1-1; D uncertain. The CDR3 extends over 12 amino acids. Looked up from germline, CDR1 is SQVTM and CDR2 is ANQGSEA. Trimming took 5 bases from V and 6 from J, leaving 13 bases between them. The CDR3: CSVSTPGPEAFF. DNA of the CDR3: TGCAGCGTTTCCACTCCTGGCCCTGAAGCTTTCTTT.

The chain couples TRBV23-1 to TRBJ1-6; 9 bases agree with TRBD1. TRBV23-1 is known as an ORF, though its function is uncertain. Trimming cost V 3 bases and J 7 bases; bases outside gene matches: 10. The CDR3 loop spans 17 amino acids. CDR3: CASSHSDRDRVNSPLHF. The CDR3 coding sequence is TGCGCCAGCAGTCACTCCGACCGGGACAGGGTGAATTCACCCCTCCACTTT.

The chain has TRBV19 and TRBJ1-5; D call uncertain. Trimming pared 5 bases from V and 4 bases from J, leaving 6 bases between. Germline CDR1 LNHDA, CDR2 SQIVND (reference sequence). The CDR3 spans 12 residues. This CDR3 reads CASSPTNQPQHF. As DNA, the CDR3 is TGTGCCAGTAGTCCTACTAATCAGCCCCAGCATTTT.

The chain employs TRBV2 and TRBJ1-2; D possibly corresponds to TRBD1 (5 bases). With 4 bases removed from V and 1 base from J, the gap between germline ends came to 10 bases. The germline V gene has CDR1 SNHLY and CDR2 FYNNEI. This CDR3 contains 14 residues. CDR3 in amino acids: CASSGTDINYGYTF. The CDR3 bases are TGTGCCAGCAGTGGGACGGACATTAACTATGGCTACACCTTC.

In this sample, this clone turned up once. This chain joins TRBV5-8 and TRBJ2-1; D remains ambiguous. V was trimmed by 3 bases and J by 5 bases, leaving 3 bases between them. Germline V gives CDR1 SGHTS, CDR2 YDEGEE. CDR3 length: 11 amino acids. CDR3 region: CASSYHNEQFF. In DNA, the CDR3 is TGTGCCAGCAGCTACCACAATGAGCAGTTCTTC.

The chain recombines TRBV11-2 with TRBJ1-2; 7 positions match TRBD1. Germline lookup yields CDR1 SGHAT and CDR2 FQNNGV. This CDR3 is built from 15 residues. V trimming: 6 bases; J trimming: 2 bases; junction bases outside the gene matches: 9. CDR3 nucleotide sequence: TGTGCCAGCAGAAGTCCAGGGGGGATGAACTATGGCTACACCTTC. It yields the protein CASRSPGGMNYGYTF.

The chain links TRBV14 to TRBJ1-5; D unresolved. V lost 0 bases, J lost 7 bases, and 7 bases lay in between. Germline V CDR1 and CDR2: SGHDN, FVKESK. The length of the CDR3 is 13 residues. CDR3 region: CASSQDHLQPQHF. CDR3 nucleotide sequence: TGTGCCAGCAGCCAAGATCATCTCCAGCCCCAGCATTTT.

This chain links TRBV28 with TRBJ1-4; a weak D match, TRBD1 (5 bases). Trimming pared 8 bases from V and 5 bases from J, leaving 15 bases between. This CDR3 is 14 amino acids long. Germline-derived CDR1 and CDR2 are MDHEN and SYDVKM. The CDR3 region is CASDSGNTNEKLFF. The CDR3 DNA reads TGTGCCAGCGACTCAGGGAACACGAATGAAAAACTGTTTTTT.